These T cell receptor beta chains were read from a single sample in a study of T cells in Graves' hyperthyroidism and ophthalmopathy. TCRdb re-called the multiplex PCR reads with MiXCR, one entry per CDR3 protein. The sample contains under 300,000 distinct CDR3 sequences, roughly 15% of which appear only once. Source material: blood. Receptors originate from a woman aged 50 to 60 with Graves' hyperthyroidism that later progressed to Graves' ophthalmopathy. The CDR3 runs from the conserved cysteine through the conserved F or W. D genes are given only for firm matches. Where a row states a size, it is once, few, many or the class of an expanded clone; other rows omit it.

>14|TRBV19|TRBJ1-4|.|.
TGTGCCAGTACCGGGGGCGGCGGGTATGAAAAACTGTTTTTT
CASTGGGGYEKLFF
>15|TRBV28|TRBJ2-1|.|many
TGTGCCAGCAGAGACATAGACAGCGGGTCCTATGAGCAGTTCTTC
CASRDIDSGSYEQFF
>17|TRBV6-5|TRBJ2-5|.|many
TGTGCCAGCAGTTACTCGGGGCCGAGGTGGGGGCAAGAGACCCAGTACTTC
CASSYSGPRWGQETQYF
>14|TRBV28|TRBJ1-1|.|many
TGTGCCAGCAGTTTAGGGGTTTCGAACACTGAAGCTTTCTTT
CASSLGVSNTEAFF
>13|TRBV27|TRBJ2-1|.|many
TGTGCCAGCAGTCCAACGGTAAACAATGAGCAGTTCTTC
CASSPTVNNEQFF
>18|TRBV6-2/TRBV6-3|TRBJ2-1|.|once
TGTGCCAGCAGTTACTCTCCACATGCGTCAAACGCCTACAATGAGCAGTTCTTC
CASSYSPHASNAYNEQFF
>14|TRBV28|TRBJ2-5|.|.
TGTGCCAGCAGTCTACAAACAGAGGAAGAGACCCAGTACTTC
CASSLQTEEETQYF
>17|TRBV6-1|TRBJ2-1|TRBD1|many
TGTGCCAGCAGCTATCCGAAACCGACGGGACAGATCCTTGAGCAGTTCTTC
CASSYPKPTGQILEQFF
>14|TRBV4-1|TRBJ2-7|TRBD1|many
TGCGCCAGCAGGATGGGACAGGGAACCTACGAGCAGTACTTC
CASRMGQGTYEQYF
>14|TRBV29-1|TRBJ2-7|TRBD2|many
TGCAGCGTCGCGTTAATAGCGGGGGGTAACGAGCAGTACTTC
CSVALIAGGNEQYF
>17|TRBV25-1|TRBJ2-1|TRBD2|.
TGTGCCAGCAGTGAGCCAAAACTAGCGGGAGGGCCGAATGAGCAGTTCTTC
CASSEPKLAGGPNEQFF
>16|TRBV11-1|TRBJ2-7|.|.
TGTGCCAGCAGCGGGGGGTTGGCGGAGTACTCCTACGAGCAGTACTTC
CASSGGLAEYSYEQYF
>16|TRBV5-6|TRBJ2-7|.|.
TGTGCCAGCAGCCAAAGGGTATCTGGCCGACTTTACGAGCAGTACTTC
CASSQRVSGRLYEQYF
>14|TRBV10-3|TRBJ1-1|.|many
TGTGCCATCAGTGACCCCCCCAAAGGACAAGAAGCTTTCTTT
CAISDPPKGQEAFF
>16|TRBV5-1|TRBJ2-3|TRBD1|many
TGCGCCAGCAGCTTGGCCACAGGGGGAGGCACAGATACGCAGTATTTT
CASSLATGGGTDTQYF
>15|TRBV7-9|TRBJ1-3|TRBD1|many
TGTGCCAGCGGACAGGGGGTCTACTCTGGAAACACCATATATTTT
CASGQGVYSGNTIYF
>15|TRBV30|TRBJ1-1|.|many
TGTGCCTGGAGTGTACCGGGCATAAGCCCCCCTGAAGCTTTCTTT
CAWSVPGISPPEAFF
>14|TRBV12-3/TRBV12-4|TRBJ1-5|.|many
TGTGCCAGCAGCACCAGACATAAAGGTCAGCCCCAGCATTTT
CASSTRHKGQPQHF